The present T cell receptor (beta chain) was sequenced within a study of glioma-infiltrating T cells (dated by TCRdb to the mid-2010s). Study-level background: Low-grade gliomas were represented by WHO grade II oligodendrogliomas or astrocytomas, and glioblastomas were represented by WHO grade IV tumors that were sampled at initial rather than recurrent diagnosis. Blood libraries targeted roughly 4.5- to 10-fold sequencing coverage of 950,000 to 1,000,000 peripheral T cells. Glioma tissue, non-neoplastic brain tissue and matched peripheral blood mononuclear cells were used as sources from which TCR alpha- and beta-chain repertoires were sequenced. The paired cohort was made up of three low-grade glioma patients, eight primary glioblastoma patients and three non-glioma patients who contributed non-neoplastic brain tissue. Each tissue-infiltrating repertoire was compared with the same patient's peripheral blood repertoire to measure divergence between tissue and blood T-cell populations. Before surgery, glioma patients were given dexamethasone for six or fewer days.

This clonotype was observed at least ten times. The target of this receptor is not known. Within one base of it there is no much larger clone, and no base qualities were kept. There are 15 amino acids in the CDR3, from cysteine to phenylalanine inclusive. Only the CDR3 DNA is retained, 45 bases long and in frame from the first base. The V and J ends are trimmed by 5 bases and 0 bases, leaving 14 bases between them. CDR1 and CDR2, looked up from the germline V gene (reference sequence), are DFQATT and SNEGSKA. Surgical brain or tumor specimens were cryofrozen in liquid nitrogen immediately after resection, and peripheral blood cells were collected concurrently. Findings and caveats that apply to the study as a whole: Very few CDR3 sequences were found to be shared between tissue and blood, and this scarcity was attributed to high CDR3 diversity and limited sampling. In non-neoplastic patients, VJ-independent divergence between tissue and blood fell below expectation, whereas in all gliomas, and especially in low-grade gliomas, the divergence rose above expectation. The group comparisons were based on small numbers of patients: three non-neoplastic, three low-grade glioma and roughly eight glioblastoma patients. Patients with low tissue-blood divergence were marked by a signature set of shared blood CDR3 motifs, and this signature set was depleted in highly divergent patients.

TCR alpha and beta CDR3 regions were amplified with the iRepertoire nested amplicon-rescue multiplex PCR (arm-PCR) platform from RNA. For one-step reverse transcription and amplification, roughly 100-450 ng of tissue mRNA or PBMC total RNA was used as input. After bead purification, a secondary multiplex PCR added Illumina adapters, and libraries were gel-purified between 200 and 400 bp. The libraries contained internal 6-nucleotide barcodes that were used for demultiplexing. Sequencing of libraries was performed on an Illumina MiSeq with 2x220 or 2x250 nucleotide paired-end reads. The authors processed their data as follows. Paired reads were merged with FLASH 1.2.11 and aligned to the GRCh37 human genome with BWA-MEM before extracting TRA and TRB reads. An IMGT-derived reference of cassette sequences and CDR3 motifs, with pseudogenes included, was used for V and J assignment. Reads were translated in three frames, and productive CDR3s were defined as those with a C...FGXG motif and no stop codons. Unique combinations of V-J cassette pair and CDR3 amino acid sequence were defined as clonotypes. Reads were filtered by Hamming distance, with the threshold set by the sequence error rate of each sample in mapped regions. The public reads were reprocessed in TCRdb via fastp at Q25 and MiXCR, keeping in-frame beta chains. When rows share a CDR3 protein, they turn into one entry using the most common DNA and genes. None of the V and J calls come from the authors' own analysis; TCRdb made them. For this sample there are around 350,000 distinct CDR3 sequences; roughly two fifths appear just once. The top ten constitute around 12% of the sample.

Sequenced: glioma tissue, nonneoplastic brain tissue, or PBMCs (not recorded which). The TCR originated in a human donor with low-grade glioma or glioblastoma, undergoing nonglioma brain surgery, or in good health (not recorded which). In this chain, TRBV20-1 is recombined with TRBJ2-1; the D gene assignment is ambiguous. CDR3 protein: CSAGLGEISYNEQFF. The bases are TGCAGTGCTGGCCTCGGAGAAATCTCCTACAATGAGCAGTTCTTC.